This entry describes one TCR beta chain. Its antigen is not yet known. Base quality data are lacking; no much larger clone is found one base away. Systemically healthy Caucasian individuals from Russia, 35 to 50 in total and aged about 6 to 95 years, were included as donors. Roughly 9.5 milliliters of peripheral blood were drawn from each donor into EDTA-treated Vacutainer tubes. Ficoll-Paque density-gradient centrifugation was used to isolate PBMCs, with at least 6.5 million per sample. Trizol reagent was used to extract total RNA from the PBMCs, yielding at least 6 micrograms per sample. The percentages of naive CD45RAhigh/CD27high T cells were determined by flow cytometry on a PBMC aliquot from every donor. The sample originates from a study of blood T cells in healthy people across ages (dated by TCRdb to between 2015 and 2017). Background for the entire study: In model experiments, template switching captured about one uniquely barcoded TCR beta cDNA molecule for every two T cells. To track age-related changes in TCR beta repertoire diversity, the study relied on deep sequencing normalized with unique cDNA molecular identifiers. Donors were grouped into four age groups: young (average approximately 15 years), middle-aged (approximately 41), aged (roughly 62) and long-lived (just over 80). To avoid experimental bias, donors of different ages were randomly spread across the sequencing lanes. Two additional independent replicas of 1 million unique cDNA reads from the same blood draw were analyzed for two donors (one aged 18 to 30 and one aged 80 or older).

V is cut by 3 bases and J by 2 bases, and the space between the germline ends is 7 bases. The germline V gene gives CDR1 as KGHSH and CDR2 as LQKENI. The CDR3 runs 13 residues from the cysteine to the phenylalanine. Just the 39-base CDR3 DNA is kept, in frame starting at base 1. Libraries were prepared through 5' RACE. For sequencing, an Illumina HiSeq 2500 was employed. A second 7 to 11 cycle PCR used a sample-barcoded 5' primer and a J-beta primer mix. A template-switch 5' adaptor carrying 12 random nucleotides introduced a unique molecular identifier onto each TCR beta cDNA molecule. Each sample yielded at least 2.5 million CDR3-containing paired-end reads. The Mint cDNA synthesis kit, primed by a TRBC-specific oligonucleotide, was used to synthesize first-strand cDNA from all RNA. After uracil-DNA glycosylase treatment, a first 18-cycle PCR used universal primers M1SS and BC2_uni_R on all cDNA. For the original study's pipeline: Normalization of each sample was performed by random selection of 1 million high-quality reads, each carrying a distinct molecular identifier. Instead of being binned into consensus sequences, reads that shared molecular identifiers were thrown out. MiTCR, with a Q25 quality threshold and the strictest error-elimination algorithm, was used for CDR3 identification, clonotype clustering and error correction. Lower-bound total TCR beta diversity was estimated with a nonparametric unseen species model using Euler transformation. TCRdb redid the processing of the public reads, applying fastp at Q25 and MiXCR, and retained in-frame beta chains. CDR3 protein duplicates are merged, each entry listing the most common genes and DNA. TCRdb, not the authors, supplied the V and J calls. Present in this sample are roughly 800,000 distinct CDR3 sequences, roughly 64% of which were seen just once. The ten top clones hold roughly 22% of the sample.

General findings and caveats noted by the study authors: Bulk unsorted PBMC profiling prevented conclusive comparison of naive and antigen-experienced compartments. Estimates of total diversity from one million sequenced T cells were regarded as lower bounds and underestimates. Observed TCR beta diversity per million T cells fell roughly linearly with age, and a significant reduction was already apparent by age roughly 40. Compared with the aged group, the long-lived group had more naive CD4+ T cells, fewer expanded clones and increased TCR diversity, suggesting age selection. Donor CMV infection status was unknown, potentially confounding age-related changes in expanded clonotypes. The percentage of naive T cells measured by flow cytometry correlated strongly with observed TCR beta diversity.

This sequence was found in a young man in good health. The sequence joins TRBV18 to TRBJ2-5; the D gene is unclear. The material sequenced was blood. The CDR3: CASSPEHQETQYF. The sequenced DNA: TGTGCCAGCTCACCCGAGCATCAAGAGACCCAGTACTTC.